This paragraph reports one T cell receptor beta chain. Its antigen is not yet known. There are no base qualities to consult, and no much larger clone falls within one base. The data were taken from a study of early T cells in non-severe SARS-CoV-2 infection (dated by TCRdb to the early 2020s). Describing the broader study: Because TCR sequencing was done on bulk RNA from unsorted whole blood, the alpha and beta chains could not be paired.

A case-control design nested within a healthcare worker cohort in London, UK, was used, with weekly nasopharyngeal swab PCR tests and blood sampling performed. Between 23 and 31 March 2020, the week of the UK lockdown, healthcare workers were enrolled and then followed up weekly for as long as 16 weeks. Results the study describes overall, beyond this receptor: VDJdb matching was skewed toward anti-spike CD8 responses and likely underestimated virus-specific expansions by missing private and CD4 specificities.

Receptor amplification or capture employed 5' RACE. The listed sequencing device is NextSeq 500. The TCR library protocol attached unique molecular identifiers to individual cDNA molecules to correct for sequencing error and PCR bias. TCR alpha and beta chains were both sequenced, and the abundances of alpha and beta sequences in each sample were closely correlated with each other. Regarding the original processing steps: V gene, J gene and CDR3 annotation of TCR sequences was performed with Decombinator V4. TCRs were defined as expanded if a significant change between any two time points was detected under a Poisson model with p below 0.0001. TCR abundances were normalised to the total number of TCRs sequenced per sample and expressed as counts per million. TRAV1-2 paired with TRAJ12, TRAJ20 or TRAJ33 defined MAIT TCRs, while TRAV10 paired with TRAJ18 defined iNKT TCRs. VDJdb, accessed on 1 November 2021, was searched for TCRs annotated for CMV, EBV and SARS-CoV-2, and TCRs annotated for more than one antigen were excluded. The public reads were reanalyzed by TCRdb: fastp trimming at Q25, MiXCR alignment, in-frame beta chains only. Every entry covers one CDR3 protein and lists the most common genes and DNA from its rows. TCRdb, not the original authors, processed these V and J calls. Here the sample has around 80,000 distinct CDR3 sequences; over 9.5% occur a single time. Of the sample, about 8.2% falls within the top ten clones.

Reading from cysteine to phenylalanine, the CDR3 counts 16 amino acids. Only the CDR3 portion is preserved as DNA: 48 bases, with reading frame beginning at the first base. The germline V gene specifies SGHVS as CDR1 and FQNEAQ as CDR2. Trimming costs V 4 bases and J 7 bases, and their ends lie 19 bases apart. The chain is made from TRBV7-8 and TRBJ2-2, with TRBD1 as a weak D call on 6 bases. This sequence originates from an adult who was a healthcare worker with PCR-confirmed SARS-CoV-2 infection or an uninfected control (not recorded which). The sample here was whole blood, taken at baseline. CDR3 region: CASSSPPGQNLGELFF. The base sequence is TGTGCCAGCAGCTCCCCACCGGGACAAAATCTCGGGGAGCTGTTTTTT.